These 17 T cell receptor beta chains share one sample of origin, sequenced in a study of regulatory T cells in long-lasting Graves disease. Through Arm-PCR of CDR3 regions and iRepertoire HTBI primers, TCR beta libraries were built. TCRdb re-called the multiplex PCR reads with MiXCR, one entry per CDR3 protein. The repertoire holds roughly 500,000 distinct CDR3 sequences, with around 15% as singletons. Time point: newly diagnosed GD, antithyroid drugs for less than 3 months. Generation of the TCR library employed RNA extracted from PBMCs. These data are also associated with another study on T cells in Graves' hyperthyroidism and ophthalmopathy.

The specimen was peripheral blood mononuclear cells (PBMCs), collected at new diagnosis, from a patient treated with antithyroid drugs. Receptor source: a woman aged 50 to 65 with Graves disease.

This clonotype was detected many times. The chain combines TRBV2 with TRBJ1-1; the match to TRBD1 covers 8 bases. Trimming at V came to 9 bases and at J to 9 bases, leaving 12 bases not matched to a gene. Germline-derived CDR1 and CDR2 are SNHLY and FYNNEI. The CDR3 has 13 amino acids. The CDR3 loop reads CASILTGGGQAFF. The CDR3 DNA reads as TGTGCCAGTATCCTCACAGGGGGAGGGCAAGCTTTCTTT.

This clonotype was counted ten times or more. The genes are TRBV7-6 and TRBJ1-6; D unresolved. The V end was cut by 1 base, the J end by 10 bases, with 11 bases between. Germline CDR1 is SGHVS and CDR2 is FNYEAQ. The CDR3 extends over 14 amino acids. The CDR3 DNA reads TGTGCCAGCAGCTTAGGAGGAGGAGGATCACCCCTCCACTTT. Residues: CASSLGGGGSPLHF.

This clonotype was seen more than once but under ten times. The J gene is TRBJ2-6, the V gene TRBV11-2; a weak D match, TRBD2 (6 bases). In germline, CDR1 is SGHAT, CDR2 FQNNGV. Between the trimmed V and J ends, which lost 2 bases and 0 bases, there was a span of 8 bases. CDR3 length: 16 residues. The CDR3 DNA reads as TGTGCCAGCAGCTTATGGGGGGACTCTGGGGCCAACGTCCTGACTTTC. This encodes CASSLWGDSGANVLTF.

This clonotype was counted at least ten times. CDR3 amino acids: CSATRTNAPTDTQYF. The CDR3 coding sequence is TGCAGTGCTACAAGGACAAACGCACCCACAGATACGCAGTATTTT. This chain joins TRBV20-1 and TRBJ2-3; tentative D call: TRBD1 (5 bases). This CDR3 spans 15 amino acids. The V gene lost 4 bases and the J gene lost 2 bases, with 16 bases spanning the gap. Germline CDR1 and CDR2: DFQATT and SNEGSKA (reference sequence).

The V call is TRBV7-6, the J call TRBJ1-1; perhaps TRBD1 as D (6 bases). Germline CDR1 reads SGHVS; CDR2 reads FNYEAQ. The CDR3 is 15 residues long. V was shortened by 2 bases and J by 1 base, with 11 bases between the two germline ends. CDR3 DNA sequence: TGTGCCAGCAGCTTATGGGGACAACCGAACACTGAAGCTTTCTTT. This gives the protein CASSLWGQPNTEAFF.

This clonotype has ten or more counts. The chain has TRBV24-1 and TRBJ2-1; TRBD2 agrees at 8 bases. Trimming took 5 bases from V and 0 from J; bases not matched to a gene: 2. There are 15 residues in the CDR3. Germline CDR1 is KGHDR and CDR2 is SFDVKD. The CDR3, as DNA: TGTGCCACCAGTGCCAGCGGGGGCTCCTACAATGAGCAGTTCTTC. It codes for CATSASGGSYNEQFF.

The chain uses TRBV6-5 and TRBJ2-1; TRBD2 matches 8 bases. Germline V gene data show CDR1 as MNHEY and CDR2 as SVGAGI. The junction had 8 bases not matched to a gene; V was cut back by 0 bases and J by 4 bases. The CDR3 has 17 amino acids. The CDR3 region is CASSYSRGGRMYNEQFF. The DNA for the CDR3 is TGTGCCAGCAGTTACTCGAGGGGCGGGAGGATGTACAATGAGCAGTTCTTC.

This clonotype appeared a few times. The chain employs TRBV7-2 and TRBJ1-2, with TRBD1 identical over 7 bases. This CDR3 spans 17 amino acids. V lost 1 base and J lost 7; bases outside the gene matches: 15. The V gene's germline CDR1 is SGHTA and CDR2 FQGNSA. In DNA, the CDR3 is TGTGCCAGCAGCTTAGATTTGGCGGCAGGGGGGTCGGGTGGCTACACCTTC. Translation: CASSLDLAAGGSGGYTF.

This clonotype was seen a few times. This may be a read error, as it is one base from a much larger clone. This chain connects TRBV2 to TRBJ1-1, with D unclear. CDR3 length equals 11 residues. Germline-derived CDR1 and CDR2 are SNHLY and FYNNEI. The CDR3 here is CASTAGREALF. The CDR3 DNA follows: TGTGCCAGCACGGCAGGAAGGGAAGCTCTCTTT.

This clonotype was observed a handful of times. This sequence joins TRBV20-1 and TRBJ1-5; 8 positions match TRBD1. The CDR3 loop spans 15 amino acids. V trimming: 5 bases; J trimming: 5 bases; junction bases outside the gene matches: 11. Germline lookup yields CDR1 DFQATT and CDR2 SNEGSKA (reference sequence). In DNA form, the CDR3 reads TGCAGTGCTCACCGACAGGGGAGTGGGGATCAGCCCCAGCATTTT. It encodes CSAHRQGSGDQPQHF.

For this clonotype: A much larger clone differs by one base, so this may be a read error. This sequence joins TRBV20-1 and TRBJ2-1; the D gene is possibly TRBD2 (6 bases). The DNA end is a closer match to TRBJ2-5, so the J assignment may be wrong. CDR3 length equals 14 residues. Germline CDR1 reads DFQATT; CDR2 reads SNEGSKA (reference sequence). The CDR3: CSANKPGLGEAQYF. The CDR3 nucleotides read TGCAGTGCTAACAAACCGGGACTTGGAGAGGCCCAGTACTTC.

On this clonotype itself: A much larger clonotype is one base distant, so this may be a read error. The J gene is TRBJ2-6, the V gene TRBV11-2, with D possibly matching TRBD1 (5 bases). Germline CDR1 reads SGHAT; CDR2 reads FQNNGV. V gave up 5 bases and J gave up 3 bases, with 14 bases separating them. The CDR3 runs 16 residues. In DNA, the CDR3 is TGTGCCAGCAGCGTTAACAGGTTCTGTGGGGCCAACGTCCTGACTTTC. Translation: CASSVNRFCGANVLTF.

The table lists this clonotype with a few counts. DNA for the CDR3: TGTGCCAGCAGCTACAGGGTTTACTACGAGCAGTACTTC. Encoded protein: CASSYRVYYEQYF. This chain uses TRBV28 with TRBJ2-7; D possibly corresponds to TRBD1 (6 bases). Trimming left V 6 bases short and J 3 bases short, with 12 bases between. CDR3 size: 13 residues. The V gene's germline CDR1 is MDHEN and CDR2 SYDVKM.

This clonotype was counted a few times. The gene calls are TRBV5-1 and TRBJ2-7; 9 bases are a match to TRBD1. V was pared by 5 bases and J by 6 bases, with 6 bases of the junction left unmatched. CDR3 size: 13 residues. CDR1 is SGHRS and CDR2 is YFSETQ in the germline V gene. The CDR3 sequence: CASRFGQGSEQYF. Here the CDR3 DNA reads TGCGCCAGCAGGTTCGGACAGGGGAGCGAGCAGTACTTC.

This clonotype was found many times. This chain joins TRBV7-6 and TRBJ2-1; 8 bases agree with TRBD1. In germline, CDR1 is SGHVS, CDR2 FNYEAQ. V lost 5 bases, J lost 5 bases, and 8 bases stayed unmatched. CDR3 size: 15 residues. CDR3 region: CASSHGTGVDNEQFF. The CDR3 coding sequence is TGTGCCAGCAGCCACGGGACAGGAGTTGACAATGAGCAGTTCTTC.

This rearrangement joins TRBV2 to TRBJ1-5; the match to TRBD1 covers 7 bases. Germline values: CDR1 SNHLY, CDR2 FYNNEI. The CDR3 has 15 amino acids. With 8 bases clipped from V and 3 bases from J, the junction kept 10 bases outside the gene matches. The CDR3 here is CASLPQGTYNQPQHF. The CDR3 DNA reads TGTGCCAGCCTCCCACAGGGGACTTACAATCAGCCCCAGCATTTT.

This clonotype was seen at least ten times. The V gene is TRBV11-2, the J gene TRBJ2-2, with D unclear. This CDR3 is 12 amino acids long. Germline V CDR1 and CDR2: SGHAT, FQNNGV. V lost 2 bases and J lost 7, with 5 bases in between. In DNA, the CDR3 is TGTGCCAGCAGCTTAAACTACGGGGAGCTGTTTTTT. Translated, it gives CASSLNYGELFF. Drawing the rest from reference TRBV11-2 and TRBJ2-2, the complete variable domain is EAGVAQSPRYKIIEKRQSVAFWCNPISGHATLYWYQQILGQGPKLLIQFQNNGVVDDSQLPKDRFSAERLKGVDSTLKIQPAKLEDSAVYLCASSLNYGELFFGEGSRLTVL.